The sequence of this TCR beta chain was determined in a study of T cells expressing NK-cell markers. Study-level information: Sequenced donors, eight in total, included seven who were HCMV-seropositive and one who was seronegative.

Germline CDR1 and CDR2: DFQATT and SNEGSKA (reference sequence). CDR3 size: 15 residues. Reprocessing the 5' RACE reads, TCRdb reports a single entry for every CDR3 protein and omits DNA. The repertoire table contains about 550,000 distinct CDR3 sequences. The rearrangement joins TRBV20-1 to TRBJ1-6; the TCRdb call, TRBD1, lacks DNA for checking. This clonotype was sampled from a man aged 18 to 29 in good health. The sequencing sample was made of blood T cells: a sorted CD56 or NKG2C T cell subset, CD4+ or CD8+ T cells, or bulk PBMC T cells (not recorded which). The CDR3 reads CSARDRGTYNSPLHF.